This T cell receptor (beta chain) was recorded in a study of CD8+CD57+ T cells in acquired aplastic anemia (dated by TCRdb to the late 2010s). Notes on the research overall: A mean of approximately 3 ug of DNA, ranging from about 0.19 to 30 ug, was extracted from sorted CD4+ and CD8+ cells. CD8+CD57+ expansion was defined as a frequency above the mean frequency observed in healthy subjects. Findings and caveats that apply to the study as a whole: Between patients and healthy controls, no significant difference in CD8+ Simpson's diversity was found (P=0.060). Although 25 to 30 CD8+ CDR3 sequences were shared by patients and controls, these sequences appeared highly expressed in patients and within the immunodominant clones of patients.

The patients picked for sequencing were ones in whom flow cytometry had shown an expansion of CD8+CD57+ cells. All patients had severe acquired aplastic anemia diagnosed by International Study of Aplastic Anemia and Agranulocytosis and Camitta criteria. No therapy had been received by the patients at the time of blood sampling. The study deep-sequenced TCR repertoires of sorted CD4+ and CD8+ blood T cells from severe aplastic anemia patients and healthy subjects. Patients were enrolled under clinicaltrials.gov protocols 00001620, 01623167, 00001397, 00071045, 00081523 and 00961064 in the USA. Ficoll-Paque density gradient centrifugation was used to isolate peripheral blood mononuclear cells. Before DNA extraction, CD4+ and CD8+ T cells were sorted by FACS or by magnetic beads. About this clonotype: Its antigen is currently not known. No base-level quality is on record; no much larger clone is a single base apart.

Profiling of TCR beta VDJ combinations and CDR3 sequences used genomic DNA as the template. An Illumina HiSeq 2000 was the platform used for TCR repertoire sequencing. The authors processed their data as follows. TRBV/TRBJ rearrangement plots, CDR3 size and DJ length profiles, and Simpson's diversity index were used to assess repertoires. The most abundant DNA sequence in the deep sequencing data was defined as the immunodominant clone. CDR3 amino acid sequences were checked for sharing across subjects and were also compared against the VDJdb database and published repertoires. TCRdb handled the public reads itself, with Q25 trimming in fastp and clone calling in MiXCR, and kept productive beta chains. Rows with one shared CDR3 protein collapse into an entry with the most common genes and DNA. The V and J calls, along with clone size, are taken from TCRdb and not from the paper's own processing. The sample includes 150,000 to 180,000 distinct CDR3 sequences, with 40% to 65% observed a single time. The ten top clones hold approximately 12% of the sample.

V is cut by 7 bases and J by 2 bases, and the space between the germline ends is 5 bases. Sequences SGHVS (CDR1) and FQNEAQ (CDR2) are obtained from the germline V gene. Reading from cysteine to phenylalanine, the CDR3 counts 12 amino acids. The sequence is cut down to CDR3 DNA, 36 bases in frame from base 1. The chain joins TRBV7-8 to TRBJ2-2, with no confident D gene call. This receptor was taken from a human donor with aplastic anemia. Material: sorted CD4+, CD8+, or CD8+CD57+ T cells (not recorded which) from PBMCs. The CDR3 protein is CASNPNTGELFF. The bases read TGTGCCAGCAACCCAAACACCGGGGAGCTGTTTTTT. Reference TRBV7-8 and TRBJ2-2 genes cover what lies past the CDR3, so the full variable domain is GAGVSQSPRYKVAKRGQDVALRCDPISGHVSLFWYQQALGQGPEFLTYFQNEAQLDKSGLPSDRFFAERPEGSVSTLKIQRTQQEDSAVYLCASNPNTGELFFGEGSRLTVL.